This T cell receptor beta chain stems from a study of blood T cell repertoires in COVID-19. Study context: T cells, B-cell-depleted T cells, or PBMCs provided the cDNA or gDNA that served as material.

Germline-derived CDR1 and CDR2 are SGHNT and YYREEE (reference sequence). This CDR3 region has 15 residues. V shed 3 bases and J 6 bases; nucleotides not matched to a gene: 7. Those who participated ranged in age from roughly 18 to 89 years and resided in under 25 US areas. Symptom resolution, clearance, or two negative PCRs marked the recovered donors of Cohort 3. Authors' analysis steps: Amplification from reference gene primers served as the basis for estimated nucleated cell counts. Sequencing was performed with immunoSEQ multiplex PCR; in TCRdb, only in-frame clones are kept and a portion is missing. V and J calls and clone size are given by that table; D and trimming were obtained from the DNA. The table records roughly 300,000 clones, roughly 90% of them present only once.

The rearrangement uses TRBV5-4 and TRBJ2-7; 12 positions agree with TRBD2. The sequence was obtained from a woman aged 30 to 39 who had recovered from COVID-19. The specimen sequenced was PBMCs or T cells enriched from blood (not recorded which). CDR3 coding DNA: TGTGCCAGCAGCTCAGGACTAGCGGGATCTGGCGAGCAGTACTTC. Its translation: CASSSGLAGSGEQYF. The full variable domain, completed using reference TRBV5-4 and TRBJ2-7, is ETGVTQSPTHLIKTRGQQVTLRCSSQSGHNTVSWYQQALGQGPQFIFQYYREEENGRGNFPPRFSGLQFPNYSSELNVNALELDDSALYLCASSSGLAGSGEQYFGPGTRLTVT.